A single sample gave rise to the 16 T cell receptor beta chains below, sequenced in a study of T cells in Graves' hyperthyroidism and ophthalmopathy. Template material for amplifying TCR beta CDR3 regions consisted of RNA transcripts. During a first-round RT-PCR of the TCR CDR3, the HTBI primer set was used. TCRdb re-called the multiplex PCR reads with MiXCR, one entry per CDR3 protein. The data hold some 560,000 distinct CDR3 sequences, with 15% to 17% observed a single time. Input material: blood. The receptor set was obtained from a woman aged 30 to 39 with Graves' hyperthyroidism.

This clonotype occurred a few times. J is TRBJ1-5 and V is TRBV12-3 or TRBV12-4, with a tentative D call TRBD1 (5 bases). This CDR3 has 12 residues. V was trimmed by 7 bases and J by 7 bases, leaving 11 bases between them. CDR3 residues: CASTSGGQPQHF. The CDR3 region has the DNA TGTGCCAGCACCTCCGGGGGGCAGCCCCAGCATTTT.

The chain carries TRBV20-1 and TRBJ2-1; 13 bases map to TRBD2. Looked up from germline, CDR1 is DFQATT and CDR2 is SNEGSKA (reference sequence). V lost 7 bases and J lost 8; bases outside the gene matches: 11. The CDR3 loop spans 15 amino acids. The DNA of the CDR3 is TGCAGTGTCACAGGTTGGACTAGCGGGAGAGATGAGCAGTTCTTC. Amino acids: CSVTGWTSGRDEQFF.

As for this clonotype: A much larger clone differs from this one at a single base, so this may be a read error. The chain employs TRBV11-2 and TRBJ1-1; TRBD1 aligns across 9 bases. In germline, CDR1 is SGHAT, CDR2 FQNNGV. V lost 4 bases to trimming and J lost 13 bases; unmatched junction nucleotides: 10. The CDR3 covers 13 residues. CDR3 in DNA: TGTGCCAGCAGCTCTCATGAACAGGGGGCAGTTTTCTTT. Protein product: CASSSHEQGAVFF.

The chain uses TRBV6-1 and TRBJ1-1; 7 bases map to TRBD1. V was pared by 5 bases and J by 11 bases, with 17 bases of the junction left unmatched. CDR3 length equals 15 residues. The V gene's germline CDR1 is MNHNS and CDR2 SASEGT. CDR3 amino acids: CASSPIQGTRLRAFF. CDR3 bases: TGTGCCAGCAGTCCAATACAGGGGACTCGCCTACGGGCTTTCTTT.

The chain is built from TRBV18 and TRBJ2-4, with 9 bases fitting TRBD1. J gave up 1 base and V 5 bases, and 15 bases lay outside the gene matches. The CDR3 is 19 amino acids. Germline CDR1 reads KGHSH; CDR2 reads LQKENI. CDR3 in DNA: TGTGCCAGCTCAGTGGACAGGGGACGGAGTAATGGGGCCAAAAACATTCAGTACTTC. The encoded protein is CASSVDRGRSNGAKNIQYF. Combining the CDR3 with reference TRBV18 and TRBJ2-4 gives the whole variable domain NAGVMQNPRHLVRRRGQEARLRCSPMKGHSHVYWYRQLPEEGLKFMVYLQKENIIDESGMPKERFSAEFPKEGPSILRIQQVVRGDSAAYFCASSVDRGRSNGAKNIQYFGAGTRLSVL.

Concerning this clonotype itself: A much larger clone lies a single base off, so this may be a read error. The CDR3 DNA sequence: TGTGCCAGCTCAACTTTCCGGGACATTGACAAGCAGTACTTC. Protein: CASSTFRDIDKQYF. This chain links TRBV18 with TRBJ2-7; D is perhaps TRBD1 (6 bases). V gave up 5 bases and J gave up 8 bases, with 19 bases separating them. This CDR3 has 14 amino acids. Germline CDR1 and CDR2: KGHSH and LQKENI.

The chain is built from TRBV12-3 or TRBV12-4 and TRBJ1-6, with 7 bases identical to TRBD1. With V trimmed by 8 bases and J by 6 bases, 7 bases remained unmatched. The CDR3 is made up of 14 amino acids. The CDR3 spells CASDSGTANSPLHF. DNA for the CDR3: TGTGCCAGCGACTCCGGGACAGCTAATTCACCCCTCCACTTT.

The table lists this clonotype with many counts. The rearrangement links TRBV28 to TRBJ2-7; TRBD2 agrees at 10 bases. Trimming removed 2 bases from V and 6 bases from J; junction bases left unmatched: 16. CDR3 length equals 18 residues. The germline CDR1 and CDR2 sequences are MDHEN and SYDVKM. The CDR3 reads CASSLAGLAGVVWAEQYF. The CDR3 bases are TGTGCCAGCAGTTTAGCCGGGCTAGCGGGAGTCGTTTGGGCCGAGCAGTACTTC.

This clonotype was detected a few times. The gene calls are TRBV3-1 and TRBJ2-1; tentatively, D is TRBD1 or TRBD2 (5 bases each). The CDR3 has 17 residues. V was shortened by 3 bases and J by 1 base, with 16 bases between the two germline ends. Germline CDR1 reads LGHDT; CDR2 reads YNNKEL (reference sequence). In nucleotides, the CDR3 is TGTGCCAGCAGCCAGGGGACCCGAGGCAGGTCCTACAATGAGCAGTTCTTC. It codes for CASSQGTRGRSYNEQFF.

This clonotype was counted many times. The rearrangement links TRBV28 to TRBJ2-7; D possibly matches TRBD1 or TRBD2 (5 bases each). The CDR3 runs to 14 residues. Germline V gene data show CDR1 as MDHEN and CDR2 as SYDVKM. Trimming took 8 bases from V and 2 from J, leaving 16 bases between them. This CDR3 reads CASWTQGVPYEQYF. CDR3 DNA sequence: TGTGCCAGCTGGACCCAGGGAGTACCCTACGAGCAGTACTTC.

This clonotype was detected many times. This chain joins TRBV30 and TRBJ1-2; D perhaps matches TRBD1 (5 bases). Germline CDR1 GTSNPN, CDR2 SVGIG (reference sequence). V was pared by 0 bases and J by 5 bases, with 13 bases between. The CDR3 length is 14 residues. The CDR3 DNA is TGTGCCTGGAGTGTACGCAGGGTCAAGTATGGCTACACCTTC. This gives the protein CAWSVRRVKYGYTF.

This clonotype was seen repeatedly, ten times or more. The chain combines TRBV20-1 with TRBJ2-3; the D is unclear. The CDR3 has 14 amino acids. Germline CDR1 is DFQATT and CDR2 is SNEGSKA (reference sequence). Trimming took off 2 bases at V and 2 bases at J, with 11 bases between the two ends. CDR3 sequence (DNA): TGCAGTGCTAGACCCGGCGGAAACACAGATACGCAGTATTTT. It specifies CSARPGGNTDTQYF.

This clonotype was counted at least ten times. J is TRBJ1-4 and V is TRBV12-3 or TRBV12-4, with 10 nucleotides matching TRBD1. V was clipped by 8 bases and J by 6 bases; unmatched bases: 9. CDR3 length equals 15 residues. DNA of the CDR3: TGTGCCAGCGGGTCAGACAGGGGGCTTCATGAAAAACTGTTTTTT. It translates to CASGSDRGLHEKLFF.

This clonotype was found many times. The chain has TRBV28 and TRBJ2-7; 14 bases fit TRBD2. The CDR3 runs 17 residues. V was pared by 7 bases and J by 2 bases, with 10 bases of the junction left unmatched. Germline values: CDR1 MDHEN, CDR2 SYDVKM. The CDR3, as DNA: TGTGCCAGCACCTCCGGGACTAGCGGGAGTGTCGCCTACGAGCAGTACTTC. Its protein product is CASTSGTSGSVAYEQYF.

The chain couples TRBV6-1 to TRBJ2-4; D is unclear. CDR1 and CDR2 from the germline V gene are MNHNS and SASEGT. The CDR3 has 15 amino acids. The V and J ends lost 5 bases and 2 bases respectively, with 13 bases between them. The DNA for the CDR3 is TGTGCCAGCAGTTCAGTCCTAGTTTCCAAAAACATTCAGTACTTC. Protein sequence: CASSSVLVSKNIQYF.

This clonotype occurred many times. In nucleotides, the CDR3 is TGTGCCAGCAGCCTGGGACTGCTTGAGGCGAACACCGGGGAGCTGTTTTTT. Amino acids: CASSLGLLEANTGELFF. V usage is TRBV11-2 and J usage is TRBJ2-2, with D maybe TRBD2 (6 bases). Germline CDR1 is SGHAT and CDR2 is FQNNGV. The CDR3 runs 17 residues. The V and J ends lost 5 bases and 0 bases respectively, with 16 bases between them. Full variable domain (outside the CDR3, taken from reference TRBV11-2 and TRBJ2-2): EAGVAQSPRYKIIEKRQSVAFWCNPISGHATLYWYQQILGQGPKLLIQFQNNGVVDDSQLPKDRFSAERLKGVDSTLKIQPAKLEDSAVYLCASSLGLLEANTGELFFGEGSRLTVL.